This T cell receptor beta chain derives from a study of response to subunit inactivated influenza vaccine (dated 2018 in TCRdb). Regarding the study in general: Deep quantitative profiling of the T cell receptor repertoire was used in the study to follow responses to a trivalent subunit inactivated influenza vaccine. Overall results and qualifications from the work: According to the authors, only a limited number of new T cells may be recruited by each seasonal influenza vaccination.

Its CDR3 holds 16 amino acids, cysteine through phenylalanine. Only the CDR3 part of the read is kept: 48 bases, read in frame from the first base. CDR1 LGHNA and CDR2 YSLEER were looked up in the germline V gene. Trimming removed 0 bases from V and 4 bases from J, leaving 14 bases between the germline ends. Details on this clonotype: Which antigen it targets is not known. No base qualities exist here, and no much larger clone lies one base off it.

Library preparation was by RT-PCR. Sequencing instrument: Illumina HiSeq 2500. TCRdb handled the public reads itself, with Q25 trimming in fastp and clone calling in MiXCR, and kept productive beta chains. Every distinct CDR3 protein forms one entry, paired with its most common genes and DNA. The sample table holds about 540,000 distinct CDR3 sequences, of which approximately 24% were seen once. Approximately 3% of the sample is held by the ten biggest clonotypes. These same data were also listed under a study on T cells expressing NK-cell markers. Per the second study: 5'RACE template switching, by which a universal primer site and unique molecular identifiers were added, was used to make TCR beta cDNA libraries. Fewer than ten donors provided sorted CD3+CD56+NKG2C+, CD3+CD56+NKG2C- and CD3+CD56-NKG2C+ T-cell subsets, whose TCR beta-chain repertoires were profiled. Of the eight sequenced donors, seven were found to be HCMV-seropositive and one was found to be HCMV-seronegative. To restrict sorting to alphabetaTCR-expressing T cells, an anti-gammadeltaTCR antibody was added in several experiments. In roughly 6 donors, the dominant CD3+CD56+NKG2C+ clonotypes were found to rank among the top 10 CD8+ clonotypes and to make up about 1.0-7.5% of CD8+ T cells. Those dominant clonotypes were again the most abundant among CD3+CD56-NKG2C+ cells in a few donors, at roughly 25-65%. Whether the expanded NKG2C-expressing T cell clones were specific for HCMV antigens was left unclear. The eight sequenced donors were randomly selected healthy volunteers, three men and five women. A commercial ELISA kit detecting HCMV-specific IgG in serum was used to determine HCMV serostatus. Ficoll density gradient centrifugation was used to isolate peripheral blood mononuclear cells from blood. Magnetic immunoseparation with Miltenyi isolation kits was used to isolate CD4+ and CD8+ T cells from PBMC. cDNA synthesis was primed from the TCR beta constant segment and was followed by two successive PCR amplification steps. Libraries were sequenced as 2 x 150 bp reads on Illumina HiSeq 2000/2500, MiSeq or NextSeq. MIGEC handled demultiplexing of the reads and grouping by UMI, while MiTCR was used to assemble and quantify clonotypes. Only TCR cDNA sequences supported by at least two reads were kept to exclude erroneous sequences. The tcR package was used for downstream repertoire analysis, and clonotypes were matched across fractions by CDR3 nucleotide sequence plus V segment. VDJmatch was used to annotate antigen specificity against VDJdb, with one amino acid substitution in CDR3 permitted.

This chain joins TRBV4-3 to TRBJ2-3; no D gene can be assigned with confidence. This TCR came from a man between 50 and 59 years old who received an inactivated influenza vaccine. Donor details come from another sample of the same person, matched by shared clones. The sequenced sample was CD4+ T cells sorted from PBMCs, obtained approximately 13 days after vaccination. The CDR3 amino acid sequence is: CASSQDGKGWADTQYF. In nucleotides, the sequence is TGCGCCAGCAGCCAAGATGGGAAGGGTTGGGCAGATACGCAGTATTTT.